This T cell receptor (beta chain) was recovered during a study of blood T cell repertoires in COVID-19. Study information: The samples span acute and convalescent COVID-19 from the United States, Italy and Spain. PBMCs, B-cell-depleted T cells, or T cells were the source of the cDNA or gDNA that made up the material.

Using immunoSEQ multiplex PCR, the repertoire was profiled, and TCRdb retains in-frame clones only, with some absent. The sample yields a few hundred thousand clones, over 75% seen once. Germline CDR1 and CDR2: MNHEY and SVGAGI. V was shortened by 6 bases and J by 4 bases, with 18 bases between the two germline ends. The CDR3 totals 15 residues. The source is a woman aged 50 to 60 with acute or convalescent COVID-19. The chain couples TRBV6-5 to TRBJ1-1, with TRBD1 as a possible D gene (5 bases). The sequencing sample was made of peripheral blood. The DNA of the CDR3 is TGTGCCAGCAGGGCCCAACCCTTCGGGGGCACTGAAGCTTTCTTT. Amino acid sequence: CASRAQPFGGTEAFF.